These 2 T cell receptor beta chains were sequenced from one sample in a study of blood T cells in healthy people across ages. A second PCR of 7 to 11 cycles used a sample-barcoded 5' primer and a J-beta primer mix. Each CDR3 protein is one row after TCRdb ran MiXCR on the 5' RACE reads. The profile shows some 780,000 distinct CDR3 sequences, roughly 50% of them singletons. Sequenced sample: blood. Every receptor here comes from a man between 40 and 49 years old in good health.

The chain links TRBV11-3 to TRBJ2-7; D may be TRBD1 (5 bases). The CDR3 contains 13 residues. V lost 5 bases to trimming and J lost 3 bases, with 11 bases between them. Germline assignment: CDR1 SGHNT and CDR2 YENEEA. The CDR3 sequence: CASSVATDYEQYF. CDR3 sequence (DNA): TGTGCCAGCAGCGTCGCGACAGACTACGAGCAGTACTTC.

This clonotype has a handful of counts. The chain joins TRBV5-1 to TRBJ2-5; D possibly corresponds to TRBD2 (5 bases). This CDR3 has 15 residues. The V end was cut by 3 bases, the J end by 0 bases, with 12 bases between. Germline CDR1 and CDR2: SGHRS and YFSETQ. CDR3 sequence (DNA): TGCGCCAGCAGCTCTCTCCACGGGGACCAAGAGACCCAGTACTTC. Encoded protein: CASSSLHGDQETQYF.